This record concerns one TCR beta chain sequence. Participant ages covered about 18 to 90 years across 24 US areas. Assignments of participants to cohorts depended upon their own reported clinical history. This sample was included in a study of blood T cell repertoires in COVID-19. Background on the study: Some COVID-19 samples were acute and others convalescent; all came from the United States, Italy and Spain.

From germline, CDR1 is LGHDT and CDR2 YNNKEL (reference sequence). V gave up 1 base and J gave up 2 bases; unmatched junction bases: 1. This CDR3 contains 16 residues. In the authors' workflow: Scientists estimated how many nucleated cells there were by amplifying reference gene primers. Sequenced by immunoSEQ multiplex PCR; TCRdb stores in-frame clones only, minus some. V, J and clone size reflect that table, while D and trimming were determined from the DNA. The table has about 220,000 clones, around 88% seen once. This TCR derives from a woman aged 45-65 years with acute COVID-19. This chain connects TRBV3-1 (or the pseudogene TRBV3-2) to TRBJ2-7; the match to TRBD2 covers 14 bases. Material for sequencing was PBMCs or T cells enriched from blood (not recorded which). The CDR3 reads CASSQGLAGGPYEQYF. CDR3 DNA sequence: TGTGCCAGCAGCCAAGGACTAGCGGGAGGGCCCTACGAGCAGTACTTC.